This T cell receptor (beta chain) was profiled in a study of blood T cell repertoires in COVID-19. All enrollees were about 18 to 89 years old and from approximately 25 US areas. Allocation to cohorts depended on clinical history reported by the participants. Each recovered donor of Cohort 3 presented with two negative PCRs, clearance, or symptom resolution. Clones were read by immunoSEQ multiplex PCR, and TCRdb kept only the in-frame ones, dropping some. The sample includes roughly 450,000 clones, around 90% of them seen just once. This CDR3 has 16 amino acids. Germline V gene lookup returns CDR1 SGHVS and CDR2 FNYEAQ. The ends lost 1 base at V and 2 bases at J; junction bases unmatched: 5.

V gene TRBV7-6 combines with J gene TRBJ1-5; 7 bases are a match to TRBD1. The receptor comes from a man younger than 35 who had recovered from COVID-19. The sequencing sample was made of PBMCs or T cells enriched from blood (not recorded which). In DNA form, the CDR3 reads TGTGCCAGCAGCTTAGATGGAGGGGGCGGCAATCAGCCCCAGCATTTT. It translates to CASSLDGGGGNQPQHF.